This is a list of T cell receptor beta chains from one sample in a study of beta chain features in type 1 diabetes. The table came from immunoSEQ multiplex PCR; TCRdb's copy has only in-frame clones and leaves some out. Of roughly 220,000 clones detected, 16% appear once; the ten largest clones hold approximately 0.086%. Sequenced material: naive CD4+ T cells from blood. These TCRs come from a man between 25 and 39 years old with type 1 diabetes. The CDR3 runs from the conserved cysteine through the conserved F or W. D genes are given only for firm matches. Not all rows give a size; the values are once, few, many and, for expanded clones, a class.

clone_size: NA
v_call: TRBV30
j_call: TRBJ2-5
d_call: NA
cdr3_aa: CAWSVGGQETQYF
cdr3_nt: TGTGCCTGGAGTGTTGGCGGCCAAGAGACCCAGTACTTC

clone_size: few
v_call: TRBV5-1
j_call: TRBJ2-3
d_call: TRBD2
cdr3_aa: CASSYLAGVSTDTQYF
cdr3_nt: TGCGCCAGCAGCTATTTAGCGGGAGTGAGCACAGATACGCAGTATTTT

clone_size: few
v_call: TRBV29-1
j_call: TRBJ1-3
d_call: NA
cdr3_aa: CSVDPGLGNTIYF
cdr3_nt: TGCAGCGTTGACCCAGGGTTAGGAAACACCATATATTTT

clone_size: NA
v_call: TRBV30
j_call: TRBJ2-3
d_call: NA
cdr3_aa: CASGALGPDTQYF
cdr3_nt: TGTGCCTCCGGGGCCCTAGGACCAGATACGCAGTATTTT

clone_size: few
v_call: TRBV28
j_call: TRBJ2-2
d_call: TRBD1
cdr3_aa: CASSSRPGTVTGELFF
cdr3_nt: TGTGCCAGCAGTTCTCGTCCCGGGACAGTTACCGGGGAGCTGTTTTTT

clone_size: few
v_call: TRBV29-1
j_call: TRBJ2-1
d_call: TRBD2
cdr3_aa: CSGFAVGLAVDNEQFF
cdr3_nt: TGCAGCGGATTCGCAGTGGGACTAGCAGTTGACAATGAGCAGTTCTTC

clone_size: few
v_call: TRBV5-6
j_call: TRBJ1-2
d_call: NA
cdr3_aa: CASSFLGGTNYGYTF
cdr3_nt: TGTGCCAGCAGCTTCTTAGGGGGTACCAACTATGGCTACACCTTC

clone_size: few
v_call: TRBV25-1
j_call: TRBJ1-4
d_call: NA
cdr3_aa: CASGSSRGDEKLFF
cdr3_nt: TGTGCCAGCGGCAGTAGCCGGGGTGATGAAAAACTGTTTTTT

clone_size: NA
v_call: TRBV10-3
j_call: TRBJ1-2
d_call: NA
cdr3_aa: CAIKKATTGGYTF
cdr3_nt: TGTGCCATCAAAAAGGCGACAACTGGTGGCTACACCTTC

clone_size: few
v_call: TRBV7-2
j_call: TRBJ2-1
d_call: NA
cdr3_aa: CASSPGQDNEQFF
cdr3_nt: TGTGCCAGCAGCCCAGGGCAGGACAATGAGCAGTTCTTC

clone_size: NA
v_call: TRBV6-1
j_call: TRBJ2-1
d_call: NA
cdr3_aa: CASRRVYNEQFF
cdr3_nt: TGTGCCAGCAGGCGAGTTTACAATGAGCAGTTCTTC

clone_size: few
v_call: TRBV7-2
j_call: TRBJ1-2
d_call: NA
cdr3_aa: CASSLGRGTYGYTF
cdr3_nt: TGTGCCAGCAGCTTAGGGAGGGGAACTTATGGCTACACCTTC

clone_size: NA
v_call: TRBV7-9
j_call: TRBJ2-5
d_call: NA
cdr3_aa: CASSLRGETQYF
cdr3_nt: TGTGCCAGCAGCTTAAGGGGAGAGACCCAGTACTTC

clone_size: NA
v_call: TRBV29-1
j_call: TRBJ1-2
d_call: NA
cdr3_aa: CSVGGRANYGYTF
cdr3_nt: TGCAGCGTTGGTGGCAGGGCTAACTATGGCTACACCTTC

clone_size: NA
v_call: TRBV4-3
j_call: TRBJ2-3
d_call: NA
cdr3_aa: CASSQEGSTDTQYF
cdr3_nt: TGCGCCAGCAGCCAAGAAGGAAGCACAGATACGCAGTATTTT

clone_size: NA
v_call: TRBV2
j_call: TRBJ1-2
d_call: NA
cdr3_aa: CASSEAQLQHGYTF
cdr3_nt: TGTGCCAGCAGTGAAGCACAGTTACAGCATGGCTACACCTTC

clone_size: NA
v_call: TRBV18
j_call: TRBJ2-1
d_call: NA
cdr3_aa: CASSPPTVIYEQFF
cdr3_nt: TGTGCCAGCTCACCACCGACCGTAATCTATGAGCAGTTCTTC

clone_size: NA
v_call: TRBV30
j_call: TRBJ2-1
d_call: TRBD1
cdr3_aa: CARGTGDRGIDEQFF
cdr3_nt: TGTGCCCGAGGGACTGGGGACAGGGGGATCGATGAGCAGTTCTTC

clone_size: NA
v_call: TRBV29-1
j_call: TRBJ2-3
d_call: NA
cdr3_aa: CSVESSLDTQYF
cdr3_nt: TGCAGCGTTGAATCTAGCCTGGATACGCAGTATTTT

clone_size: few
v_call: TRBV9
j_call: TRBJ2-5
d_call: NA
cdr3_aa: CASSVSQETQYF
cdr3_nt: TGTGCCAGCAGCGTATCCCAAGAGACCCAGTACTTC

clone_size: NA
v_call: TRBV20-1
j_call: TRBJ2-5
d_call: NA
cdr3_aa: CSARDRETQYF
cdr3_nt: TGCAGTGCTAGAGACAGGGAGACCCAGTACTTC

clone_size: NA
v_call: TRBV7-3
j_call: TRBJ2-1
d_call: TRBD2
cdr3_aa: CASSPMASGLAPQFF
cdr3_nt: TGTGCCAGCAGCCCCATGGCTAGCGGGTTAGCTCCCCAGTTCTTC

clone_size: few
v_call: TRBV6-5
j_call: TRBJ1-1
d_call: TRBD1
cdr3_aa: CASSSTGTGPNTEAFF
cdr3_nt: TGTGCCAGCAGTTCAACCGGGACAGGGCCGAACACTGAAGCTTTCTTT

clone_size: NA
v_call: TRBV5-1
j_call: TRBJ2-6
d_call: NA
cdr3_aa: CASSGGSGANVLTF
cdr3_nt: TGCGCCAGCAGCGGGGGCTCTGGGGCCAACGTCCTGACTTTC

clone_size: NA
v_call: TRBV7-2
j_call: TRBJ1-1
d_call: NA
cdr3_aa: CASGRGSNTEAFF
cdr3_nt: TGTGCCAGCGGACGGGGATCCAACACTGAAGCTTTCTTT

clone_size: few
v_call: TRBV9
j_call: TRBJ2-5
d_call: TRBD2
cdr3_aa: CASSPRSLAGEETQYF
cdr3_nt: TGTGCCAGCAGCCCAAGAAGTCTAGCGGGAGAAGAGACCCAGTACTTC

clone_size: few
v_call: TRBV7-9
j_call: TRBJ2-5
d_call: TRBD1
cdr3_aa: CASSSQQGLGETQYF
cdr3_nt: TGTGCCAGCAGCTCGCAACAGGGGCTGGGAGAGACCCAGTACTTC

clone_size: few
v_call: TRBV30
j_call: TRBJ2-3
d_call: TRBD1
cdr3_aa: CAWSVGQGADTQYF
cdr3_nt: TGTGCCTGGAGTGTGGGACAGGGGGCAGATACGCAGTATTTT

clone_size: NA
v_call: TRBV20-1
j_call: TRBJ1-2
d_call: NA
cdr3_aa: CSLAGTDGYTF
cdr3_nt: TGCAGCCTGGCGGGAACGGATGGCTACACCTTC

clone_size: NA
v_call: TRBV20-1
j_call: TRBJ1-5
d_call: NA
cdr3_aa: CSARVGQPQHF
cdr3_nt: TGCAGTGCTAGAGTTGGGCAGCCCCAGCATTTT

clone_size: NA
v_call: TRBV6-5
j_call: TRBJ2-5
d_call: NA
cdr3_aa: CASSYRVQETQYF
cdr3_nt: TGTGCCAGCAGTTACAGGGTCCAAGAGACCCAGTACTTC

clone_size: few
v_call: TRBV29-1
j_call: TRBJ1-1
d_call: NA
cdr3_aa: CSVRFGGTHTEAFF
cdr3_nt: TGCAGCGTCCGCTTCGGGGGGACTCACACTGAAGCTTTCTTT

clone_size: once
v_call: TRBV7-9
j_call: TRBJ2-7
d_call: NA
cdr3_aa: CASSFTQGDEQYF
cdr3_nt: TGTGCCAGCAGTTTCACCCAAGGCGACGAGCAGTACTTC

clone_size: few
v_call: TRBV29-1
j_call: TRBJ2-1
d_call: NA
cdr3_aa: CSVEGASNEQFF
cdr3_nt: TGCAGCGTTGAGGGGGCTAGCAATGAGCAGTTCTTC

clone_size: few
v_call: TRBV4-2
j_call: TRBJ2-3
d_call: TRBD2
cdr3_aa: CASSTRESSGRTDTQYF
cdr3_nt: TGTGCCAGCAGCACTCGAGAAAGTAGCGGGAGAACAGATACGCAGTATTTT

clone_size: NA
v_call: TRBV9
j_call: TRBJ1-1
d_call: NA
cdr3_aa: CASSTPGGNTEAFF
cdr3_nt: TGTGCCAGCAGCACGCCCGGTGGGAACACTGAAGCTTTCTTT

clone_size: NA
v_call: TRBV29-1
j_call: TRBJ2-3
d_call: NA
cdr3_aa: CSVDPFGGGFTDTQYF
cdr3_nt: TGCAGCGTCGACCCTTTCGGGGGCGGGTTCACAGATACGCAGTATTTT

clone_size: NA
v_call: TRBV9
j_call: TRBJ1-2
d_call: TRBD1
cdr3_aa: CASSPGTANYGYTF
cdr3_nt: TGTGCCAGCAGCCCAGGGACAGCTAACTATGGCTACACCTTC

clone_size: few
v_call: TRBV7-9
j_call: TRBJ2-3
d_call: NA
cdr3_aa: CASSSERTGTDTQYF
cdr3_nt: TGTGCCAGCAGCTCCGAGCGGACTGGCACAGATACGCAGTATTTT

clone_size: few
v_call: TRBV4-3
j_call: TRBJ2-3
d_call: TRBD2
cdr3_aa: CASSRGGGGRNTDTQYF
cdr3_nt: TGCGCCAGCAGCCGAGGTGGAGGCGGGAGAAACACAGATACGCAGTATTTT

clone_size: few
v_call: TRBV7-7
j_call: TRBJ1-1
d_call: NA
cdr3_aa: CASSHARDTEAFF
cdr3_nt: TGTGCCAGCAGCCATGCCAGGGACACTGAAGCTTTCTTT

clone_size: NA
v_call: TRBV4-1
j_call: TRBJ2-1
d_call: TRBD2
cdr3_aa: CASSQGRLAGADNEQFF
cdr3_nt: TGCGCCAGCAGCCAAGGACGACTAGCGGGAGCTGACAATGAGCAGTTCTTC